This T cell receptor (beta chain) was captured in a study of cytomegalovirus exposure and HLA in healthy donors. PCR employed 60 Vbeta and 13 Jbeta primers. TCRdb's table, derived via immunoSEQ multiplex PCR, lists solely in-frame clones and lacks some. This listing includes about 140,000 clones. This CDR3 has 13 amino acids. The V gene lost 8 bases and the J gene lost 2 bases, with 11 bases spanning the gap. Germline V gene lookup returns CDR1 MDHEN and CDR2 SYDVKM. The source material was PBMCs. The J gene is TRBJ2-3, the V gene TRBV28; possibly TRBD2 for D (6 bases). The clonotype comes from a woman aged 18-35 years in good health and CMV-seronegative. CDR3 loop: CASGSSDTDTQYF. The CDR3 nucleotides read TGTGCCAGCGGGTCTAGCGACACAGATACGCAGTATTTT.